The rows below give T cell receptor beta chains drawn from one sample of a study of T cell clones after liver transplantation. Assay: immunoSEQ multiplex PCR; the TCRdb copy retains only in-frame clones and omits some. This table has around 110,000 clones, about nine tenths appearing once. Sequenced material: CD4+ T cells from blood, taken 12 months after liver transplant. The receptors here all came from a human patient who received a liver transplant. T cells may partly derive from the graft donor. Each CDR3 is given with its conserved first and last residue. Each record gives: CDR3 DNA, CDR3 protein, J gene, V gene, clone size, D gene. D genes are given only for firm matches. Part of the rows lack a size; the others show once, few, many or a class for expanded clones.

CDR3 DNA: TGTGCCAGCAGCTTAGTAGGGACGTCACGATCCAACTATGGCTACACCTTC
CDR3 protein: CASSLVGTSRSNYGYTF
J gene: TRBJ1-2
V gene: TRBV7-2
clone size: -
D gene: -

CDR3 DNA: TGCGCCAGCAGCTTTGGACAGGACACAGATACGCAGTATTTT
CDR3 protein: CASSFGQDTDTQYF
J gene: TRBJ2-3
V gene: TRBV5-1
clone size: few
D gene: TRBD1

CDR3 DNA: TGTGCCAGCAGGACACAGGGGTCAATGGGGGAGCTGTTTTTT
CDR3 protein: CASRTQGSMGELFF
J gene: TRBJ2-2
V gene: TRBV6-4
clone size: once
D gene: TRBD1

CDR3 DNA: TGTGCCAGCAGCTCCCCTGGCAAGGCTGCTGGGGCCAACGTCCTGACTTTC
CDR3 protein: CASSSPGKAAGANVLTF
J gene: TRBJ2-6
V gene: TRBV5-4
clone size: -
D gene: -

CDR3 DNA: TGCAGCGTTGGGGCAGGGGAAAATGAAGCTTTCTTT
CDR3 protein: CSVGAGENEAFF
J gene: TRBJ1-1
V gene: TRBV29-1
clone size: -
D gene: -

CDR3 DNA: TGTGCCAGCAGCCCTGGGGACAGGGTCTCCTACGAGCAGTACTTC
CDR3 protein: CASSPGDRVSYEQYF
J gene: TRBJ2-7
V gene: TRBV6-6
clone size: -
D gene: TRBD1

CDR3 DNA: TGTGCCACCAGCAGAGAGACAGGGGTCGGCTACAATGAGCAGTTCTTC
CDR3 protein: CATSRETGVGYNEQFF
J gene: TRBJ2-1
V gene: TRBV15
clone size: -
D gene: TRBD1

CDR3 DNA: TGTGCCGTTACTAACTTAGGGGCGAGCTCCTACGAGCAGTACTTC
CDR3 protein: CAVTNLGASSYEQYF
J gene: TRBJ2-7
V gene: TRBV12-1
clone size: -
D gene: -

CDR3 DNA: TGTGCCAGCTCACCACTCGGACTAGCGGTACACGAGCAGTACTTC
CDR3 protein: CASSPLGLAVHEQYF
J gene: TRBJ2-7
V gene: TRBV18
clone size: -
D gene: TRBD2

CDR3 DNA: TGCGCCAGCAGTGACAGCTTCGTACCTTCTGGCTACACCTTC
CDR3 protein: CASSDSFVPSGYTF
J gene: TRBJ1-2
V gene: TRBV10-1
clone size: -
D gene: -

CDR3 DNA: TGTGCCAGTAGTGTCAGGGGGACAGGGTCCGGGAGAGGCTACACCTTC
CDR3 protein: CASSVRGTGSGRGYTF
J gene: TRBJ1-2
V gene: TRBV19
clone size: -
D gene: TRBD1

CDR3 DNA: TGTGCCAGTAGTGCCCGGAATGAGCAGTTCTTC
CDR3 protein: CASSARNEQFF
J gene: TRBJ2-1
V gene: TRBV19
clone size: -
D gene: -

CDR3 DNA: TGTGCCAGCAGCGTAGGCACTATGAACACCGGGGAGCTGTTTTTT
CDR3 protein: CASSVGTMNTGELFF
J gene: TRBJ2-2
V gene: TRBV5-8
clone size: -
D gene: -